This TCR beta chain was obtained from a study of cytomegalovirus exposure and HLA in healthy donors. Study-level background: Earlier work reported approximately 100 million unique TCR beta sequences from about 179 million T cells. Overall study findings and caveats: While the bulk of TCR sequences proved rare, some public TCRs turned up in many donors. At a 0.05 false discovery rate, a later analysis found around 15,000 TCR beta sequences to be associated with HLA alleles.

Only a few counts were recorded for this clone. The target antigen is unknown. The CDR3 covers 14 residues. Germline CDR1 LGHNA, CDR2 YSLEER. The trim removed 3 bases at V and 4 bases at J, leaving 5 bases unmatched. Primers: 60 Vbeta forward and 13 Jbeta reverse. The table came from immunoSEQ multiplex PCR; TCRdb's copy has only in-frame clones and leaves some out. The sample contains roughly 150,000 clones, 75% to 80% of which appear only once. This sequence joins TRBV4-3 and TRBJ1-1; 7 bases line up with TRBD1. This clonotype originated in a male donor in good health and CMV-seronegative. The sequenced sample was PBMCs. Here the CDR3 DNA reads TGCGCCAGCAGCCACAGGGGGATGGTCACTGAAGCTTTCTTT. Translating gives CASSHRGMVTEAFF.